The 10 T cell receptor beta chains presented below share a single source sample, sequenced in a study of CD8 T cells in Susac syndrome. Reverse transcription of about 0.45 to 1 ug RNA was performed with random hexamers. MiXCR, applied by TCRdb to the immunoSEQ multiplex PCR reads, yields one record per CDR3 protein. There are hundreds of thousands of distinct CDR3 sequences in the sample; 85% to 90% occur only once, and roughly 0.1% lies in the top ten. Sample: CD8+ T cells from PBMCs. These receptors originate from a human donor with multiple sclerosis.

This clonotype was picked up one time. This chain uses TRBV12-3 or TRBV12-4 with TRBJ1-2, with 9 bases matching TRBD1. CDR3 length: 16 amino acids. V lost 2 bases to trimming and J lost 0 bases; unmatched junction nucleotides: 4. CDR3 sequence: CASSLYRGQTNYGYTF. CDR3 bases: TGTGCCAGCAGTTTATACAGGGGGCAAACTAACTATGGCTACACCTTC.

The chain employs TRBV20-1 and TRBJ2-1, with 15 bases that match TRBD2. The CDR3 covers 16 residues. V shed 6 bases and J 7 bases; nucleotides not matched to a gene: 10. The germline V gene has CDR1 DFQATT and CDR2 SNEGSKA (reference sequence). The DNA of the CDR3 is TGCAGTGCCCTCACTGGGACTAGCGGGGGGACAAATGAGCAGTTCTTC. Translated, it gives CSALTGTSGGTNEQFF.

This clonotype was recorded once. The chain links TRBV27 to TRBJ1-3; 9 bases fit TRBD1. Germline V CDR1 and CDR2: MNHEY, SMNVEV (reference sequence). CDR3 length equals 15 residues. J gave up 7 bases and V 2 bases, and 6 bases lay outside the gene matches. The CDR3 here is CASSLEGQGYNTIYF. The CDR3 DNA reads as TGTGCCAGCAGTTTAGAGGGACAGGGCTATAACACCATATATTTT.

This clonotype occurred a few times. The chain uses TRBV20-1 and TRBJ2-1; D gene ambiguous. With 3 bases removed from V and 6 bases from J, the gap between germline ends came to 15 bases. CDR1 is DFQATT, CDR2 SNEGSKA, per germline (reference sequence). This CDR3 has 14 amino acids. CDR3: CSARDPRTTNEQFF. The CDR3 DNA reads TGCAGTGCTAGGGATCCAAGGACCACCAATGAGCAGTTCTTC.

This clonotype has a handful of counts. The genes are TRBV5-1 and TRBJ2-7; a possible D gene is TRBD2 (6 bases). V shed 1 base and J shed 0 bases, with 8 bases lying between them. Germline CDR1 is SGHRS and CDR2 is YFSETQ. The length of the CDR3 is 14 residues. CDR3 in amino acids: CASSLHGSSYEQYF. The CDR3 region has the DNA TGCGCCAGCAGCTTGCACGGGAGCTCCTACGAGCAGTACTTC.

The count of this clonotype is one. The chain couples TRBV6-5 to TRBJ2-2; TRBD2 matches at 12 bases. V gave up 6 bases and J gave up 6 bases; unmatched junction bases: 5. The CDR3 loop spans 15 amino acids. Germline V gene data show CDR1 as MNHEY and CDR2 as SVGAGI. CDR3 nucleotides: TGTGCCAGCAGCAGTAGACTAGCGGGAGCCGGGGAGCTGTTTTTT. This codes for CASSSRLAGAGELFF.

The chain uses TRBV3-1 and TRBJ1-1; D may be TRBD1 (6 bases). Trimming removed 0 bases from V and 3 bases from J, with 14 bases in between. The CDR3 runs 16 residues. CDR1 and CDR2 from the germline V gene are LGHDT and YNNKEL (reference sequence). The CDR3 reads CASSQDNRAFDTEAFF. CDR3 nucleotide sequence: TGTGCCAGCAGCCAAGATAACAGGGCTTTTGACACTGAAGCTTTCTTT.

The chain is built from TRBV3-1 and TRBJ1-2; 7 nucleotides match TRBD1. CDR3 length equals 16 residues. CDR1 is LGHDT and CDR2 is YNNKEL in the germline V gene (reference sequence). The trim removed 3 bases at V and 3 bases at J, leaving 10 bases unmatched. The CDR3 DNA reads TGTGCCAGCAGCCACCAGTCGGGACAGTATCACTATGGCTACACCTTC. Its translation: CASSHQSGQYHYGYTF.

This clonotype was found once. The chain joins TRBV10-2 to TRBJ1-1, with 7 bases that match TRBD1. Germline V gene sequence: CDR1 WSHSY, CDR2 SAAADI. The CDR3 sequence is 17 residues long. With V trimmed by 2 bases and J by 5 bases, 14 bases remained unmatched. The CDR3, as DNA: TGCGCCAGCAGTGAGGTAGGAGACAGGGATTGGAATACTGAAGCTTTCTTT. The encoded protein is CASSEVGDRDWNTEAFF.

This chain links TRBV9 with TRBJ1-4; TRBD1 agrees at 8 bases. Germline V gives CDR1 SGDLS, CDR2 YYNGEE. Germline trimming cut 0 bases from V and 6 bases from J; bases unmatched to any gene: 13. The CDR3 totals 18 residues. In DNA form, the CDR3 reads TGTGCCAGCAGCGTAGATCTGGACAGGGAAGAGGTTGATGAAAAACTGTTTTTT. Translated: CASSVDLDREEVDEKLFF.